Each of the 14 T cell receptor beta chains below was sequenced from the same sample in a study of CD8 T cells in Susac syndrome. RNA amounts of 0.5 to 1 ug underwent reverse transcription with random hexamers. In TCRdb, the immunoSEQ multiplex PCR reads were re-called with MiXCR into one record per CDR3 protein. This repertoire shows fewer than 60,000 distinct CDR3 sequences, around 93% found once; its top ten account for about 0.75%. The source material was CD8+ T cells from PBMCs. These receptors were taken from a human donor with Susac syndrome.

In this sample, this clonotype turned up a few times. The rearrangement uses TRBV3-1 and TRBJ1-4, with no clear D. The V gene's germline CDR1 is LGHDT and CDR2 YNNKEL (reference sequence). V lost 0 bases, J lost 6 bases, and 2 bases lay in between. The CDR3 has 12 amino acids. The CDR3 sequence: CASSQEDEKLFF. In DNA form, the CDR3 reads TGTGCCAGCAGCCAAGAGGATGAAAAACTGTTTTTT.

Written as DNA, the CDR3 is TGTGCCAGCAGCTGGACAGGGGAGCAATCACCCCTCCACTTT. This sequence encodes CASSWTGEQSPLHF. The chain joins TRBV13 to TRBJ1-6; TRBD1 aligns across 9 bases. CDR3 length equals 14 residues. Germline V gene lookup returns CDR1 PRHDT and CDR2 FYEKMQ (reference sequence). The ends lost 4 bases at V and 10 bases at J; junction bases unmatched: 5.

The chain recombines TRBV7-9 with TRBJ1-5; no firm D call. The V and J ends lost 11 bases and 0 bases respectively, with 5 bases between them. The CDR3 spans 11 residues. Germline V gives CDR1 SEHNR, CDR2 FQNEAQ (reference sequence). The CDR3 protein is CASGSNQPQHF. In DNA, the CDR3 is TGTGCCTCGGGTAGCAATCAGCCCCAGCATTTT.

This chain uses TRBV6-6 with TRBJ2-5; weak D call: TRBD2 (5 bases). This CDR3 has 12 residues. The ends were cut back, 5 bases at V and 7 bases at J, with 11 bases in the middle. The germline V gene encodes CDR1 MNHNY and CDR2 SVGAGI (reference sequence). CDR3 coding DNA: TGTGCCAGCAGTGCCCTTGCGGGGACCCAGTACTTC. Translating gives CASSALAGTQYF.

The genes are TRBV29-1 and TRBJ1-2, with 11 bases aligning to TRBD1. This CDR3 has 15 amino acids. Germline loops: CDR1 SQVTM, CDR2 ANQGSEA. The J segment lost 6 bases and the V segment lost 4 bases, leaving 10 bases of the junction unmatched. As DNA, the CDR3 is TGCAGCGTTGGAAGGACAGGGGGCTTGCGGGATGGCTACACCTTC. It translates to CSVGRTGGLRDGYTF. The complete variable domain, with remaining parts taken from reference TRBV29-1 and TRBJ1-2, reads SAVISQKPSRDICQRGTSLTIQCQVDSQVTMMFWYRQQPGQSLTLIATANQGSEATYESGFVIDKFPISRPNLTFSTLTVSNMSPEDSSIYLCSVGRTGGLRDGYTFGSGTRLTVV.

The chain carries TRBV12-3 or TRBV12-4 and TRBJ1-5; a possible D gene is TRBD1 (6 bases). The CDR3 length is 18 residues. V shed 0 bases and J shed 5 bases, with 20 bases lying between them. The CDR3 sequence is CASSLAVTRGGGDQPQHF. The CDR3 nucleotides read TGTGCCAGCAGTTTAGCGGTCACCAGGGGTGGAGGCGATCAGCCCCAGCATTTT.

The chain is built from TRBV4-1 and TRBJ2-7; tentatively, D is TRBD2 (6 bases). Germline V gene lookup returns CDR1 MGHRA and CDR2 YSYEKL. This CDR3 is 13 amino acids long. V lost 3 bases and J 3 bases, leaving 9 bases between the germline ends. This CDR3 reads CASSQEGSYEQYF. CDR3 nucleotides: TGCGCCAGCAGCCAGGAGGGGAGCTACGAGCAGTACTTC.

V usage is TRBV18 and J usage is TRBJ2-7, with TRBD1 matching over 10 bases. CDR3 length: 14 amino acids. V trimming: 3 bases; J trimming: 3 bases; junction bases outside the gene matches: 2. Germline CDR1 KGHSH, CDR2 LQKENI. The CDR3 DNA reads TGTGCCAGCTCACCGGGACAGGGGAGCTACGAGCAGTACTTC. It yields the protein CASSPGQGSYEQYF. Filled out from reference TRBV18 and TRBJ2-7, the complete variable domain reads NAGVMQNPRHLVRRRGQEARLRCSPMKGHSHVYWYRQLPEEGLKFMVYLQKENIIDESGMPKERFSAEFPKEGPSILRIQQVVRGDSAAYFCASSPGQGSYEQYFGPGTRLTVT.

V is TRBV2 and J is TRBJ2-7; maybe TRBD2 (6 bases). Germline V gene sequence: CDR1 SNHLY, CDR2 FYNNEI. Trimming removed 3 bases at V and 5 bases at J, with 20 bases between. The CDR3 is made up of 16 amino acids. In DNA form, the CDR3 reads TGTGCCAGCAGTGATCACCGGGACTCCACCCGCGACGAGCAGTACTTC. This codes for CASSDHRDSTRDEQYF.

This clonotype was picked up one time. V and J are TRBV7-3 and TRBJ1-1; TRBD1 aligns across 10 bases. V dropped 5 bases and J dropped 5; count of bases not matched to a gene: 11. The CDR3 has 16 amino acids. CDR1 SGHTA and CDR2 FQGTGA come from the germline V gene. CDR3 nucleotide sequence: TGTGCCAGCAGCCTGGATGCGACAGGGGGCCGGACTGAAGCTTTCTTT. Translating gives CASSLDATGGRTEAFF.

V usage is TRBV27 and J usage is TRBJ2-7, with D possibly TRBD1 on 6 matching bases. Germline-derived CDR1 and CDR2 are MNHEY and SMNVEV (reference sequence). The CDR3 has 13 amino acids. Trimming pared 5 bases from V and 5 bases from J, leaving 13 bases between. This CDR3 reads CASSPGQIDEQYF. Here the CDR3 DNA reads TGTGCCAGCAGTCCCGGACAGATCGACGAGCAGTACTTC.

This chain connects TRBV18 to TRBJ2-5, with D tentatively TRBD1 (5 bases). This CDR3 spans 15 amino acids. Trimming stripped 4 bases from V and 5 bases from J, with 17 bases between. The germline CDR1 and CDR2 sequences are KGHSH and LQKENI. CDR3 DNA sequence: TGTGCCAGCTCACTAGCCGACAGACCATGGGAGACCCAGTACTTC. Translating it yields CASSLADRPWETQYF.

This chain uses TRBV4-1 with TRBJ2-1; TRBD1 might be the D (6 bases). The CDR3 consists of 14 residues. The V and J ends lost 2 bases and 10 bases respectively, with 15 bases between them. Germline V gene sequence: CDR1 MGHRA, CDR2 YSYEKL. The CDR3 spells CASSQTQGPGEQFF. The CDR3, as DNA: TGCGCCAGCAGCCAAACGCAGGGGCCGGGGGAGCAGTTCTTC.

This chain joins TRBV27 and TRBJ2-3, with a tentative D call TRBD2 (5 bases). The CDR3 loop spans 14 amino acids. V was pared by 6 bases and J by 2 bases, with 12 bases between. CDR1 MNHEY and CDR2 SMNVEV come from the germline V gene (reference sequence). The DNA for the CDR3 is TGTGCCAGCAGGCGATTGGACTTCACAGATACGCAGTATTTT. Translated: CASRRLDFTDTQYF.